This T cell receptor beta chain was profiled in a study of OX40 agonist ivuxolimab in advanced cancers. Regarding the study as a whole: A proportion of nonresponders additionally exhibited low normalized T-cell clonal expansion.

This CDR3 contains 11 residues. Germline loops: CDR1 SGHTA, CDR2 FQGTGA. V lost 5 bases to trimming and J lost 6 bases, with 8 bases between them. Libraries were prepared by immunoSEQ multiplex PCR; TCRdb keeps only in-frame clonotypes and omits some of them. The sample yields 66,000 or so clones, 85% seen once. On this clone: Its cognate antigen is unknown.

The specimen comprised CD4+ or CD8+ T cells sorted from blood, sampled in a trial of the OX40 agonist ivuxolimab. This rearrangement joins TRBV7-3 to TRBJ2-7, with TRBD1 as a possible D gene (5 bases). The TCR comes from an adult with an advanced solid tumor such as melanoma, head and neck, liver or kidney cancer. The CDR3 DNA reads as TGTGCCAGCAGCCAGGGTGCCGAGCAGTACTTC. Encoded protein: CASSQGAEQYF.